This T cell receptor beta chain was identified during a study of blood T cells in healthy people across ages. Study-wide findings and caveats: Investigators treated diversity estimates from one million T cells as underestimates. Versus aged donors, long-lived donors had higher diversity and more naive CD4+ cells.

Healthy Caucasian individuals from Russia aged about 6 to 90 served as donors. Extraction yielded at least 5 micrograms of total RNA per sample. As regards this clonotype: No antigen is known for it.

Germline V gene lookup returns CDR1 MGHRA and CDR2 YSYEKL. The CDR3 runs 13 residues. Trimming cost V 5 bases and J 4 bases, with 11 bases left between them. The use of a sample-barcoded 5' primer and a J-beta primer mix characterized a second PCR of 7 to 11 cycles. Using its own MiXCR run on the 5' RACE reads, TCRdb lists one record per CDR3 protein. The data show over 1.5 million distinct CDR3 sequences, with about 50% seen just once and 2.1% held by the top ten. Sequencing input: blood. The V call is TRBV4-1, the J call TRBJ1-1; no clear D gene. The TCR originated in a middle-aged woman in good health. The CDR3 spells CASSKVVGTEAFF. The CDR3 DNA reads TGCGCCAGCAGCAAGGTGGTTGGCACTGAAGCTTTCTTT.